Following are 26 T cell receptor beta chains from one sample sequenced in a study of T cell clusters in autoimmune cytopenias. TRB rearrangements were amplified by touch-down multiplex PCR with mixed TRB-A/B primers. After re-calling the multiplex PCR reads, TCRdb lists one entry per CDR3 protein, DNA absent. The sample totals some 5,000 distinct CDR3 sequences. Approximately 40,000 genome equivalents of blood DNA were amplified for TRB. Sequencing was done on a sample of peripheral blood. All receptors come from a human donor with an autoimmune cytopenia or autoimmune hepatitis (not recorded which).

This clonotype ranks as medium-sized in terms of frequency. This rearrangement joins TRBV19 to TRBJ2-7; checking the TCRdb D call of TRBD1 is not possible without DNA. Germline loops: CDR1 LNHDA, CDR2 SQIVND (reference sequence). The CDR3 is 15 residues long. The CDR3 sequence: CASSFGTGRPYEQYF.

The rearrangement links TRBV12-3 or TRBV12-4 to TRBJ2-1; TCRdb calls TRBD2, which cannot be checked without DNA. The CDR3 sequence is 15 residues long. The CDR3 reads CASSLAVAGYNEQFF.

CDR3 protein: CASSLMRGTQETQYF. V usage is TRBV7-2 and J usage is TRBJ2-5. Germline CDR1 SGHTA, CDR2 FQGNSA. This CDR3 is 15 amino acids long.

The CDR3 loop is CASSTRAEAFF. The chain has TRBV19 and TRBJ1-1; absent DNA, TCRdb's TRBD1 call cannot be checked. Germline CDR1 is LNHDA and CDR2 is SQIVND (reference sequence). The CDR3 is made up of 11 amino acids.

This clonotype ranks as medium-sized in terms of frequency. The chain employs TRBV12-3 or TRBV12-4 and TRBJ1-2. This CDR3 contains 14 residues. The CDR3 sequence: CASSLGGDSYGYTF.

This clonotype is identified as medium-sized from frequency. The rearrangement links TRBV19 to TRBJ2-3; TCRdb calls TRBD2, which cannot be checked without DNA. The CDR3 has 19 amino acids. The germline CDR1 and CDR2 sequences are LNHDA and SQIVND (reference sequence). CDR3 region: CASSMGRGTSGPSTDTQYF.

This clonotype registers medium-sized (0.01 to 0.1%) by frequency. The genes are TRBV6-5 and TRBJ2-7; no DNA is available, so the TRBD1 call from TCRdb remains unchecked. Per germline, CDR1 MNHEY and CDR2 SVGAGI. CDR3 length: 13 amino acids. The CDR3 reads CASSKTGSREQYF.

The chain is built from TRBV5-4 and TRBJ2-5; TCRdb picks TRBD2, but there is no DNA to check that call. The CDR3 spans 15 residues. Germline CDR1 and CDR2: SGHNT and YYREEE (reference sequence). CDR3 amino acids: CASSLTSGFRETQYF.

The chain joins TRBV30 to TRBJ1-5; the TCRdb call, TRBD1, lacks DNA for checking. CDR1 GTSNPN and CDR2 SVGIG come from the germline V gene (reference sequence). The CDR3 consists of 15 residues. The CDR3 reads CAWSIGGVSNQPQHF.

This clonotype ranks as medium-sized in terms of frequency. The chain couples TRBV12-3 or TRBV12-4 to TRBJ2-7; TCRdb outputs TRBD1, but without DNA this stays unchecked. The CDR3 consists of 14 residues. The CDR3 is CASSWDRGPYEQYF.

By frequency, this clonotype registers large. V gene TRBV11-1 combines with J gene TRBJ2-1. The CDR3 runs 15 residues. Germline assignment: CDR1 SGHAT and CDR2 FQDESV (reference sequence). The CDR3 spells CASSFLGRSNNEQFF.

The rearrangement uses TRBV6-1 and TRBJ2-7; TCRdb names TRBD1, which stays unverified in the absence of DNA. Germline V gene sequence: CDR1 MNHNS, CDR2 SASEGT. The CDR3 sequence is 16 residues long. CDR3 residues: CASSEDDRVHSYEQYF.

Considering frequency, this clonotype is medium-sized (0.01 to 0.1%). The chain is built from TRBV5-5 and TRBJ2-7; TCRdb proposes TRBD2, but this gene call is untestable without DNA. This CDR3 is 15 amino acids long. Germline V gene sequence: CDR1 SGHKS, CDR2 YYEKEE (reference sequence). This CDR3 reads CASSLRQTDLAGQYF.

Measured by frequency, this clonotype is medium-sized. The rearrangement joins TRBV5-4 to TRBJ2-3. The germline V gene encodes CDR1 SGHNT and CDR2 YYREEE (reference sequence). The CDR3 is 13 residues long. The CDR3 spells CASSPLVADTQYF.

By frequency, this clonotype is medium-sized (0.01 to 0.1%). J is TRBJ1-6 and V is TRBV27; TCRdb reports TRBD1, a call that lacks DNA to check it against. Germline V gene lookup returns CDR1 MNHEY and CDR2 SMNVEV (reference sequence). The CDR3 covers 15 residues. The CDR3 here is CASSLDRGYGSPLHF.

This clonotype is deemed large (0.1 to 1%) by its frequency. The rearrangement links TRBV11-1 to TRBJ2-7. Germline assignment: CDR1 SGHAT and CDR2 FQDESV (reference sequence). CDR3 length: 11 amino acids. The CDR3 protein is CASSRTYEQYF. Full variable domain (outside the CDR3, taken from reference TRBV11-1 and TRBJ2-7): EAEVAQSPRYKITEKSQAVAFWCDPISGHATLYWYRQILGQGPELLVQFQDESVVDDSQLPKDRFSAERLKGVDSTLKIQPAELGDSAMYLCASSRTYEQYFGPGTRLTVT.

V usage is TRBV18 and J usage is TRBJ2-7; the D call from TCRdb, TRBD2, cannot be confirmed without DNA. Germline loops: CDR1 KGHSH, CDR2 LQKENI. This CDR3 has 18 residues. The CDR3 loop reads CASSPPSGDEWRTHEQYF.

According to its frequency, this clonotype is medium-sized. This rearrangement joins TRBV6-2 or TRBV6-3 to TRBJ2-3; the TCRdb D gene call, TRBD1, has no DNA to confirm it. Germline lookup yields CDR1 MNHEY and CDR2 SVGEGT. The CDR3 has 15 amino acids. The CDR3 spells CASSPRGTGTDTQYF.

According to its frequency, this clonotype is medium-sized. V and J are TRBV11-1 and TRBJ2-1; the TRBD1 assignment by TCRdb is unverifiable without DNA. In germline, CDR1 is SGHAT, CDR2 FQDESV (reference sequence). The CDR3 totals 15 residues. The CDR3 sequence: CASSLDSKGYNEQFF.

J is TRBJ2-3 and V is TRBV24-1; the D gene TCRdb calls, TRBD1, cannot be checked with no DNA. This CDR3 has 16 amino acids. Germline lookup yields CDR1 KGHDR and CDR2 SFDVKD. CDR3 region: CATSDPGTGAGVKQYF.

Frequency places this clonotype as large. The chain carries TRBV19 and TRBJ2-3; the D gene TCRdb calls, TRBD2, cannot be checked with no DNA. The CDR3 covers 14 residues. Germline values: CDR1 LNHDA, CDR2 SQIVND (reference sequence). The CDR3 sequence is CASSGLADTDTQYF.

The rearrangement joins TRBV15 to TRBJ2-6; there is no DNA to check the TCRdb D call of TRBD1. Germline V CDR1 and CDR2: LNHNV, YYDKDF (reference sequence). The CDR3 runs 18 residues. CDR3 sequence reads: CATSRASQGSGGANVLTF.

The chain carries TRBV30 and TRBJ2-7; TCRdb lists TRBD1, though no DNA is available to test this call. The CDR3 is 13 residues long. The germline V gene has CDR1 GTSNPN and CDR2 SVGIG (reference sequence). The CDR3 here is CAWSKIQGYEQYF.

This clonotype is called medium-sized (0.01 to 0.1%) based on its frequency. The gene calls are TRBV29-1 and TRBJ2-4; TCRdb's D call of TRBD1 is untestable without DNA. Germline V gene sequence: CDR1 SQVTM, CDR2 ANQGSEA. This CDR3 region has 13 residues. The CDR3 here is CSVVGVAKNIQYF.

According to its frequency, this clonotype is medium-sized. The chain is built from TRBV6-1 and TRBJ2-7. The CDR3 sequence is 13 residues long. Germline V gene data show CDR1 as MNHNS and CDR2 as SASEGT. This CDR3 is CASSGAGLHEQYF.

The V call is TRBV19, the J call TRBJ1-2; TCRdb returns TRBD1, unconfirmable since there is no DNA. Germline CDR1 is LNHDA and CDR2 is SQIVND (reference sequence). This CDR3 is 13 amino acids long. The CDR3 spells CASSPTGEYGYTF.